This is a list of T cell receptor beta chains from one sample in a study of blood T cell repertoires in COVID-19. Only in-frame clones appear in the TCRdb table, and some are missing; sequencing was by immunoSEQ multiplex PCR. The sample carries about 160,000 clones, around four fifths recorded once. The sequenced sample consisted of peripheral blood. Source of these receptors: a woman at least 80 years old with acute or convalescent COVID-19. Each CDR3 is given with its conserved first and last residue. A D gene is named only where the DNA matches it firmly.

cdr3_length: 13
j_call: TRBJ2-3
d_call: TRBD1
v_call: TRBV5-6
cdr3_nt: TGTGCCAGCAGCTGGGACAGGGGCAATACGCAGTATTTT
cdr3_aa: CASSWDRGNTQYF

cdr3_length: 13
j_call: TRBJ2-7
d_call: .
v_call: TRBV6-2/TRBV6-3
cdr3_nt: TGTGCCAGCAGCCCTACGAAGGGGAAGGAGCAGTACTTC
cdr3_aa: CASSPTKGKEQYF

cdr3_length: 17
j_call: TRBJ2-3
d_call: TRBD2
v_call: TRBV9
cdr3_nt: TGTGCCAGCAGCCCCCTGGGGACTAGCTCTAGCACAGATACGCAGTATTTT
cdr3_aa: CASSPLGTSSSTDTQYF

cdr3_length: 13
j_call: TRBJ2-3
d_call: .
v_call: TRBV29-1
cdr3_nt: TGCAGCGTTGACCTGAGGGGCACAGATACGCAGTATTTT
cdr3_aa: CSVDLRGTDTQYF

cdr3_length: 14
j_call: TRBJ1-5
d_call: .
v_call: TRBV5-4
cdr3_nt: TGTGCCAGCAGCTTGGACACTAGCAATCAGCCCCAGCATTTT
cdr3_aa: CASSLDTSNQPQHF

cdr3_length: 13
j_call: TRBJ2-5
d_call: .
v_call: TRBV29-1
cdr3_nt: TGCAGCGTTCAAAAACAAAAAAAAGAGACCCAGTACTTC
cdr3_aa: CSVQKQKKETQYF

cdr3_length: 16
j_call: TRBJ2-2
d_call: TRBD1
v_call: TRBV6-6
cdr3_nt: TGTGCCAGCAGTTACTCGAAGGGACAGGGGGTCGGGGAGCTGTTTTTT
cdr3_aa: CASSYSKGQGVGELFF

cdr3_length: 13
j_call: TRBJ2-1
d_call: .
v_call: TRBV18
cdr3_nt: TGTGCCTCTTCACCGGCGGCTAGCGATGAGCAGTTCTTC
cdr3_aa: CASSPAASDEQFF

cdr3_length: 17
j_call: TRBJ2-6
d_call: TRBD2
v_call: TRBV29-1
cdr3_nt: TGCAGCGCCCGGCTGCAGCGGGGGGTCTCTGGGGCCAACGTCCTGACTTTC
cdr3_aa: CSARLQRGVSGANVLTF

cdr3_length: 16
j_call: TRBJ2-1
d_call: TRBD2
v_call: TRBV5-4
cdr3_nt: TGTGCCAGCAGCCCCCGGACTAGCGGGATTTACAATGAGCAGTTCTTC
cdr3_aa: CASSPRTSGIYNEQFF

cdr3_length: 16
j_call: TRBJ1-1
d_call: TRBD1
v_call: TRBV27
cdr3_nt: TGTGCCAGCAGTCCCCAAAAGGGGGCTGGGAGCACTGAAGCTTTCTTT
cdr3_aa: CASSPQKGAGSTEAFF

cdr3_length: 16
j_call: TRBJ2-5
d_call: TRBD2
v_call: TRBV7-9
cdr3_nt: TGTGCCAGCAGCTTCGGAACTAGCGGGAGGGGGGAGACCCAGTACTTC
cdr3_aa: CASSFGTSGRGETQYF

cdr3_length: 14
j_call: TRBJ1-4
d_call: TRBD1
v_call: TRBV30
cdr3_nt: TGTGCCTGGAGTGTTCAGGGGGCGGATGAAAAACTGTTTTTT
cdr3_aa: CAWSVQGADEKLFF

cdr3_length: 12
j_call: TRBJ1-1
d_call: .
v_call: TRBV29-1
cdr3_nt: TGCAGCGTTGGGGACTTGAACACTGAAGCTTTCTTT
cdr3_aa: CSVGDLNTEAFF

cdr3_length: 15
j_call: TRBJ1-6
d_call: TRBD1
v_call: TRBV19
cdr3_nt: TGTGCCAGTAGTTCCCGACAGGGAAATAATTCACCCCTCCACTTT
cdr3_aa: CASSSRQGNNSPLHF